This T cell receptor (beta chain) was sequenced in a study of PD-1 blockade in mismatch repair-deficient tumors. About the research overall: Patients had approximately 12 mismatch repair-deficient cancer types, all previously treated and progressing. General study findings and limits: Tumor-resident clones, often absent from pretreatment blood, expanded after pembrolizumab and then contracted.

PCR or immunohistochemistry showed mismatch repair deficiency in every enrolled patient. V lost 6 bases and J lost 9; bases outside the gene matches: 16. The CDR3 loop spans 16 amino acids. Germline loops: CDR1 MNHEY, CDR2 SMNVEV (reference sequence). The table came from immunoSEQ multiplex PCR; TCRdb's copy has only in-frame clones and leaves some out. The repertoire has 120,000 or so clones, about 85% of them found once; the top ten carry around an eighth. With respect to this clone: Its target is not known.

The sample consisted of peripheral blood, taken 44 weeks after starting pembrolizumab. The clonotype comes from an adult with mismatch repair-deficient cancer. The chain employs TRBV27 and TRBJ2-1, with 8 nucleotides matching TRBD2. This CDR3 reads CASRRAGGLSSSEQFF. The CDR3 DNA is TGTGCCAGCAGACGGGCGGGAGGTTTATCTAGTAGTGAGCAGTTCTTC.